This T cell receptor (beta chain) was sequenced during a study of cytomegalovirus exposure and HLA in healthy donors. 60 Vbeta and 13 Jbeta primers were used in PCR. Here immunoSEQ multiplex PCR was the method, and the copy in TCRdb shows in-frame clones only, minus some. The sample carries about 43,000 clones, approximately 80% recorded once. Notes on the study in general: On later analysis, the bulk of CMV-associated TCR beta chains appeared to be HLA-restricted. After further analysis at a later stage, 16,951 TCR beta sequences were associated with HLA alleles at 0.05 false discovery rate. Cytomegalovirus association was assigned to under 200 TCR beta chains. Later analysis indicated greater clonal expansion among HLA-associated TCR beta chains than among equally common other chains.

Germline V gives CDR1 SGHRS, CDR2 YFSETQ. This CDR3 has 16 residues. V was clipped by 4 bases and J by 0 bases, with 14 bases between them. Worth noting for this clone: Its matching antigen is unknown.

The receptor was isolated from a man aged 25-45 years in good health and CMV-seronegative. The sample comprised PBMCs. V gene TRBV5-1 combines with J gene TRBJ1-3, with D perhaps matching TRBD1 (6 bases). This CDR3 is CASSPQTGYSGNTIYF. Here the CDR3 DNA reads TGCGCCAGCAGCCCCCAGACAGGTTACTCTGGAAACACCATATATTTT.